This T cell receptor (beta chain) appears in the sequencing data of a study of blood T cell repertoires in COVID-19. The CDR3 has 15 residues. Trimming took off 3 bases at V and 4 bases at J, with 16 bases between the two ends. CDR1 is SGHNT, CDR2 YYREEE, per germline (reference sequence). Only in-frame clones appear in the TCRdb table, and some are missing; sequencing was by immunoSEQ multiplex PCR. Here the sample spans tens of thousands of clones, 91% being singletons. This chain links TRBV5-4 with TRBJ1-1; D perhaps matches TRBD1 (6 bases). The sequencing input was peripheral blood. The TCR comes from a man between 40 and 49 years old with COVID-19, enrolled during active disease. CDR3 coding DNA: TGTGCCAGCAGCTCTCCGACAGGTCCGGGCACTGAAGCTTTCTTT. Translation gives CASSSPTGPGTEAFF.